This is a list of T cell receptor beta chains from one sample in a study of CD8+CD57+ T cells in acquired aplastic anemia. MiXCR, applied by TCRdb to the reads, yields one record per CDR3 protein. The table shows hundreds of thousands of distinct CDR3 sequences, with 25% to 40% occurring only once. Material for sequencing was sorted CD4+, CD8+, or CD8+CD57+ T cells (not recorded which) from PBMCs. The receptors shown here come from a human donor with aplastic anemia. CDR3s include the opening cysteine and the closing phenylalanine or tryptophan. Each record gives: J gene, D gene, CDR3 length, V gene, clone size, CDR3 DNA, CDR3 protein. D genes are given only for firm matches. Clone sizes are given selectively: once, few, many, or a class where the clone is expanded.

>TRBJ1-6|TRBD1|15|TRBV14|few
TGTGCCAGCAGCCAAGGGACAGGGGACAAAACACCCCTCCACTTT
CASSQGTGDKTPLHF
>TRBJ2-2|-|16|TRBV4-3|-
TGCGCCAGCAGCGCCCCCCCCTCAGGGACCACCGGGGAGCTGTTTTTT
CASSAPPSGTTGELFF
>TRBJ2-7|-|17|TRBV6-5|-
TGTGCCAGCAGTTACGCTGACCCCCGGGACAAAGCCTACGAGCAGTACTTC
CASSYADPRDKAYEQYF
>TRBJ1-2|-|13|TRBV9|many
TGTGCCAGCAGCGCCGACCCTGGAGGTAACTACACCTTC
CASSADPGGNYTF
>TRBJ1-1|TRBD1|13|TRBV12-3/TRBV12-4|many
TGTGCCAGCAGTTTCCACAGGGGAGGTGATGCTTTCTTT
CASSFHRGGDAFF
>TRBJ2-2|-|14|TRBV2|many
TGTGCCAGCAGTGAAGTAGGGGTGATCGGGGAGCTGTTTTTT
CASSEVGVIGELFF
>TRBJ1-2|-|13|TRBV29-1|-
TGCAGCGTTGTGGGGGGGGCGAGTTATGGCTACACCTTC
CSVVGGASYGYTF
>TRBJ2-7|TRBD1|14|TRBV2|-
TGTGCCAGCAGTCCCCGGACAGGGATTAACGAGCAGTACTTC
CASSPRTGINEQYF
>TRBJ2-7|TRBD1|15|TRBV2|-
TGTGCCAGCAGTTTTGGGGACAGGGGGCCCTACGAGCAGTACTTC
CASSFGDRGPYEQYF
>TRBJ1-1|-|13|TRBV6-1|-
TGTGCCAGCAGTTACACACATCTGAATGAAGCTTTCTTT
CASSYTHLNEAFF
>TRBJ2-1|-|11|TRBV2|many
TGTGCCAGCGGGGTCTACAATGAGCAGTTCTTC
CASGVYNEQFF
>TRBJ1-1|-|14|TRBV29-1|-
TGCAGCGTAGGGTCCGGGGCCGTGAACACTGAAGCTTTCTTT
CSVGSGAVNTEAFF
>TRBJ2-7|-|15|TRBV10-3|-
TGTGCCATCAGTGACGGCGGGAAATTACACTACGAGCAGTACTTC
CAISDGGKLHYEQYF
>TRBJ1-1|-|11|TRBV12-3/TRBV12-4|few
TGTGCCAGCTTTACAGGGATTGAAGCTTTCTTT
CASFTGIEAFF
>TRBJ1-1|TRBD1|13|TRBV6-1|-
TGTGCCAGCCTGACAGGGGTAAACACTGAAGCTTTCTTT
CASLTGVNTEAFF
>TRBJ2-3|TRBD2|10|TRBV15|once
TGTGCCACCAGCAGGACTAGCGGAATTTTT
CATSRTSGIF
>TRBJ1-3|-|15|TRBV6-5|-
TGTGCCAGCAGTTACGGGGGCAGGCGAGGAAACACCATATATTTT
CASSYGGRRGNTIYF
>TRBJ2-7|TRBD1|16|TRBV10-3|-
TGTGCCATCAGTACCTTCGGGACAGTCAGCTCCTACGAGCAGTACTTC
CAISTFGTVSSYEQYF
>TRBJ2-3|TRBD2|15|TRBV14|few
TGTGCCAGCAGCCAAGTGAGCGGGGGGGGAGATACGCAGTATTTT
CASSQVSGGGDTQYF
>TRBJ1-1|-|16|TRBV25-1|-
TGTGCCAGCAGTGATTGGGCGGACGGGCAGTACACTGAAGCTTTCTTT
CASSDWADGQYTEAFF
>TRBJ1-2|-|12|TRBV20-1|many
TGCAGTGTCGGACAGACGGACTATGGCTACACCTTC
CSVGQTDYGYTF
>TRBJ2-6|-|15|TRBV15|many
TGTGCCACCAGTAAAGGGGAAACTGGGGCCAACGTCCTGACTTTC
CATSKGETGANVLTF
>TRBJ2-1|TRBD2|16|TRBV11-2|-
TGTGCCAGCAGCGGACAGACTAGCGGGGGCAACAATGAGCAGTTCTTC
CASSGQTSGGNNEQFF
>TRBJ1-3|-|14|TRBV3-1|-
TGTGCCAGCAGCCAAGATTCCCCTGGAAACACCATATATTTT
CASSQDSPGNTIYF
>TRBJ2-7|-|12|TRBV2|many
TGTGCCAGCGAAAGAGGACGGGGGGAGCAGTACTTC
CASERGRGEQYF
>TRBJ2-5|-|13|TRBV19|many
TGTGCCAGTAGTAAGGGTAGGCGAGAGACCCAGTACTTC
CASSKGRRETQYF
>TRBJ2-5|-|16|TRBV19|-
TGTGCCAGTACTCGTTCAGCCGGGGCAAGCCAAGAGACCCAGTACTTC
CASTRSAGASQETQYF
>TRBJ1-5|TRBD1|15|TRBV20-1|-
TGCAGTGCCGCCGACCGACAGGGGGGGCATCAGCCCCAGCATTTT
CSAADRQGGHQPQHF
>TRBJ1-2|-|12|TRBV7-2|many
TGTGCCTTTAGTGGGCAGTACTATGGCTACACCTTC
CAFSGQYYGYTF
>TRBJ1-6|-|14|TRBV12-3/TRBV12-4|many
TGTGCCAGCAGTTTCTCAGGGGACAATTCACCCCTCCACTTT
CASSFSGDNSPLHF
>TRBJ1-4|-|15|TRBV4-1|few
TGCGCCAGCAGCCAACGTGACGGGGAGGGTGAAAAACTGTTTTTT
CASSQRDGEGEKLFF
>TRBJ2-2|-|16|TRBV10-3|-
TGTGCCAGCAGTTCCCTCAGGGCCCTATCGCCCGGGGAGCTGTTTTTT
CASSSLRALSPGELFF
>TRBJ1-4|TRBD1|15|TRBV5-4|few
TGTGCCAGCAGCACGCCGACAGGGGCGGGGGAAAAACTGTTTTTT
CASSTPTGAGEKLFF
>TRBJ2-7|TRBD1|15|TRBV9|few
TGTGCCAGCTCACCACCCGGACAGGGGTTCGACGAGCAGTACTTC
CASSPPGQGFDEQYF
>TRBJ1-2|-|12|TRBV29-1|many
TGCAGCGTCTACAGGGACAAGTATGGCTACACCTTC
CSVYRDKYGYTF
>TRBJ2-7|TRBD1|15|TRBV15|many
TGTGCCACCAGCACCAGGACAGGGGTAACCTACGAGCAGTACTTC
CATSTRTGVTYEQYF
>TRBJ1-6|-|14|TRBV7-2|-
TGTGCCAGCAGCTTAATAGGGGGTAATTCACCCCTCCACTTT
CASSLIGGNSPLHF
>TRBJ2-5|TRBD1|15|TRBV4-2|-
TGTGCCAGCAGCCAACCTGGACAGGGAGAAGAGACCCAGTACTTC
CASSQPGQGEETQYF